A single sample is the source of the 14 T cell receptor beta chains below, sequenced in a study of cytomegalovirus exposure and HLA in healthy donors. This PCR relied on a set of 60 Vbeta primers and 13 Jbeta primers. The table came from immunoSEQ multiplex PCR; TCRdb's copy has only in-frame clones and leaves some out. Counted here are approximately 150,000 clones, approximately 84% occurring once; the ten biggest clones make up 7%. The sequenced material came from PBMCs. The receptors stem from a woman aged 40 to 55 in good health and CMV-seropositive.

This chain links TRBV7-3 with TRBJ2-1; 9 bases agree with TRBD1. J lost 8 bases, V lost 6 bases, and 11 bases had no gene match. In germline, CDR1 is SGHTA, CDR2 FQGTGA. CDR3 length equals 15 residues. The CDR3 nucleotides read TGTGCCAGCAGTTATACCGGGACAGGGTCGGATGAGCAGTTCTTC. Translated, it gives CASSYTGTGSDEQFF.

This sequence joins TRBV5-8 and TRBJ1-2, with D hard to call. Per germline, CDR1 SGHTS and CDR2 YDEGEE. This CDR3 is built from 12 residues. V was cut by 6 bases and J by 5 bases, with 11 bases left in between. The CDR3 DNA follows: TGTGCCAGCATCTGGACTTCTTATGGCTACACCTTC. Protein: CASIWTSYGYTF.

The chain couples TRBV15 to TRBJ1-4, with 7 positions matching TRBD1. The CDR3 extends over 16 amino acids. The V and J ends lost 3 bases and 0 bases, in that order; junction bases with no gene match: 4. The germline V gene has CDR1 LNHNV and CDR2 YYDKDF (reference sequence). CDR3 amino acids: CATSRTTGATNEKLFF. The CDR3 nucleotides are TGTGCCACCAGCAGGACTACAGGGGCAACTAATGAAAAACTGTTTTTT.

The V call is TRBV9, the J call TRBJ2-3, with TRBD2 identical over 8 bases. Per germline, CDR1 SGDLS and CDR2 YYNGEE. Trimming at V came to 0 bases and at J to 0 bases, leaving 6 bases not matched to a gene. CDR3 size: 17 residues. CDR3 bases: TGTGCCAGCAGCGTAGAGCCCAGCGGGGGAAGCACAGATACGCAGTATTTT. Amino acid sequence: CASSVEPSGGSTDTQYF.

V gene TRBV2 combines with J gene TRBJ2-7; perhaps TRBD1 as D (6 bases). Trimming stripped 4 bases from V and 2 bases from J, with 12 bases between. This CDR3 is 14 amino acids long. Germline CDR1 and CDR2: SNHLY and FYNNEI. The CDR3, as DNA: TGTGCCAGCAGTGGCGGCAGGGGTACCTACGAGCAGTACTTC. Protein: CASSGGRGTYEQYF.

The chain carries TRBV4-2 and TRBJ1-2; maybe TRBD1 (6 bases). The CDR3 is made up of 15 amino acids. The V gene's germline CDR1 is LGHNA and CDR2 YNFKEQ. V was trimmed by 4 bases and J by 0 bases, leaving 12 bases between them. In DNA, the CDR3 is TGTGCCAGCAGCCGATCAACAGGGACTAACTATGGCTACACCTTC. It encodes CASSRSTGTNYGYTF.

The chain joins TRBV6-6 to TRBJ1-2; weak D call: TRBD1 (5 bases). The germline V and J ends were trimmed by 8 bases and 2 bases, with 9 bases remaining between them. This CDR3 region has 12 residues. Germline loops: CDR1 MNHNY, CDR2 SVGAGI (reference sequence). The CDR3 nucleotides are TGTGCCAGCTTAAGGGGAAACTATGGCTACACCTTC. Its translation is CASLRGNYGYTF.

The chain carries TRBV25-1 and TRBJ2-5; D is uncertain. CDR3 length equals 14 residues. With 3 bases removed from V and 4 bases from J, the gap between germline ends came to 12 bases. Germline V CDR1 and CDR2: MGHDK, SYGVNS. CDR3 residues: CASSDLRELETQYF. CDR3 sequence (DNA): TGTGCCAGCAGTGATTTGCGCGAACTAGAGACCCAGTACTTC.

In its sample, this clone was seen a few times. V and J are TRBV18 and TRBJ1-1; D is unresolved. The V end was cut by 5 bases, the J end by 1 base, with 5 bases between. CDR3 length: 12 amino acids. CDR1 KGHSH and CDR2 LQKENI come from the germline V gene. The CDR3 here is CASSSENTEAFF. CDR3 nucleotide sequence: TGTGCCAGCTCATCAGAGAACACTGAAGCTTTCTTT. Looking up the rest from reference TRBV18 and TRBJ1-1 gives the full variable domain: NAGVMQNPRHLVRRRGQEARLRCSPMKGHSHVYWYRQLPEEGLKFMVYLQKENIIDESGMPKERFSAEFPKEGPSILRIQQVVRGDSAAYFCASSSENTEAFFGQGTRLTVV.

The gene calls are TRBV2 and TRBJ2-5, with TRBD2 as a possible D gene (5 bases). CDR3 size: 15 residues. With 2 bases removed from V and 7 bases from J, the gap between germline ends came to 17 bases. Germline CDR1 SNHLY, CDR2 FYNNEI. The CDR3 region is CASSESPGLATTQYF. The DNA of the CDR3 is TGTGCCAGCAGTGAATCCCCTGGACTCGCGACGACCCAGTACTTC.

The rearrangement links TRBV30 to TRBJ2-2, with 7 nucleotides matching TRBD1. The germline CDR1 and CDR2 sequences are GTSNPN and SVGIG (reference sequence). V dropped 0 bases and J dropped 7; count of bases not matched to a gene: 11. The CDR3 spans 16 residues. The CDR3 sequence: CAWSVWDSLPIGELFF. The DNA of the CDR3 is TGTGCCTGGAGTGTATGGGACAGTCTGCCGATCGGGGAGCTGTTTTTT.

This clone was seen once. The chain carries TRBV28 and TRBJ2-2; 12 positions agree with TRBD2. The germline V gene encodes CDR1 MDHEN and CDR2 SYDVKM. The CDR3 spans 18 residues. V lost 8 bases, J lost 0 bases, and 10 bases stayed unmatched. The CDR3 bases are TGTGCCAGCCGCCCACTAGCGGGGGGCATAGCGAACACCGGGGAGCTGTTTTTT. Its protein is CASRPLAGGIANTGELFF.

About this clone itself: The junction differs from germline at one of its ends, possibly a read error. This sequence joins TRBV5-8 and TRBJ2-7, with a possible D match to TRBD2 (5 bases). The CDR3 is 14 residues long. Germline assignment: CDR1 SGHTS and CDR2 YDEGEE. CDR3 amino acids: CASSQDRLADEQYF. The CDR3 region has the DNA TGCGCCAGCAGCCAAGATAGGCTAGCCGACGAGCAGTACTTC.

Here the CDR3 reads CASSTAGAHTDTQYF. The CDR3 DNA reads TGCGCCAGCAGCACCGCGGGGGCCCACACAGATACGCAGTATTTT. The rearrangement joins TRBV5-1 to TRBJ2-3; a possible D gene is TRBD2 (7 bases). With 4 bases removed from V and 2 bases from J, the gap between germline ends came to 14 bases. Per the germline V gene, CDR1 is SGHRS and CDR2 is YFSETQ. This CDR3 is 15 amino acids long.